This passage covers 32 T cell receptor beta chains from one sample sequenced in a study of blood T cell repertoires in COVID-19. Sequenced by immunoSEQ multiplex PCR; TCRdb stores in-frame clones only, minus some. The sample lists 42,000 or so clones, roughly 84% occurring once. Material for sequencing was peripheral blood. These receptor sequences come from a human donor in a cohort sampled during active COVID-19.

The chain links TRBV6-2 or TRBV6-3 to TRBJ1-1, with D uncertain. Germline CDR1 and CDR2: MNHEY and SVGEGT. Trimming pared 0 bases from V and 7 bases from J, leaving 12 bases between. The CDR3 contains 14 residues. The CDR3 spells CASSYSIGLREAFF. The CDR3 DNA reads TGTGCCAGCAGTTACTCGATCGGACTTCGTGAAGCTTTCTTT.

The J gene is TRBJ2-1, the V gene TRBV9; TRBD2 matches 12 bases. Germline assignment: CDR1 SGDLS and CDR2 YYNGEE. The CDR3 consists of 16 residues. V lost 4 bases to trimming and J lost 7 bases; unmatched junction nucleotides: 9. CDR3 nucleotides: TGTGCCAGCAGCCTGACTAGCGGGGGCTTAGTGAATGAGCAGTTCTTC. This translates into CASSLTSGGLVNEQFF.

The table lists this clone with a count of one. V is TRBV28 and J is TRBJ1-1; 9 bases fit TRBD1. J lost 5 bases, V lost 2 bases, and 3 bases had no gene match. The CDR3 has 14 amino acids. Germline values: CDR1 MDHEN, CDR2 SYDVKM. CDR3 residues: CASSLAGQGTEAFF. The CDR3 bases are TGTGCCAGCAGTTTAGCCGGACAGGGGACTGAAGCTTTCTTT.

This chain connects TRBV5-4 to TRBJ2-5, with 7 bases that match TRBD1. J was trimmed by 4 bases and V by 5 bases; bases with no gene match: 8. Looked up from germline, CDR1 is SGHNT and CDR2 is YYREEE (reference sequence). The CDR3 spans 14 residues. In nucleotides, the CDR3 is TGTGCCAGCAGTCCAGGGACAGTTGGAGAGACCCAGTACTTC. Residues: CASSPGTVGETQYF.

The chain joins TRBV4-1 to TRBJ1-3; a possible D gene is TRBD1 (5 bases). This CDR3 has 16 residues. The V gene's germline CDR1 is MGHRA and CDR2 YSYEKL. V lost 4 bases to trimming and J lost 2 bases, with 15 bases between them. The CDR3 coding sequence is TGCGCCAGCAGCCCAACGGGGGTAACCGCTGGAAACACCATATATTTT. It translates to CASSPTGVTAGNTIYF.

This rearrangement joins TRBV4-2 to TRBJ2-4; 9 bases are a match to TRBD2. CDR3 length equals 17 residues. The J segment lost 9 bases and the V segment lost 0 bases, leaving 12 bases of the junction unmatched. CDR1 is LGHNA and CDR2 is YNFKEQ in the germline V gene. As DNA, the CDR3 is TGTGCCAGCAGCCAAGAGATCTCGCGGGGGGGCCCAGTCATTCAGTACTTC. Encoded protein: CASSQEISRGGPVIQYF.

J is TRBJ2-2 and V is TRBV7-9; no clear D. The ends were cut back, 5 bases at V and 9 bases at J, with 10 bases in the middle. The CDR3 covers 12 residues. Looked up from germline, CDR1 is SEHNR and CDR2 is FQNEAQ (reference sequence). The CDR3 spells CASSAQSRELFF. CDR3 nucleotides: TGTGCCAGCAGCGCCCAGTCGAGGGAGCTGTTTTTT.

V and J are TRBV2 and TRBJ1-2; D possibly corresponds to TRBD1 (5 bases). The CDR3 is 15 residues long. Germline CDR1 and CDR2: SNHLY and FYNNEI. V dropped 2 bases and J dropped 4 bases, with 14 bases sitting between them. The chain's CDR3 is CASSESQGALYGYTF. The CDR3 DNA sequence: TGTGCCAGCAGTGAATCGCAGGGCGCCCTCTATGGCTACACCTTC.

V and J are TRBV2 and TRBJ1-3; 8 bases align to TRBD1. The CDR3 is 15 residues long. Germline V gene sequence: CDR1 SNHLY, CDR2 FYNNEI. V lost 6 bases, J lost 5 bases, and 9 bases stayed unmatched. In DNA form, the CDR3 reads TGTGCCAGCAGCGCGGACAGGGTAACGCGAAACACCATATATTTT. Residues: CASSADRVTRNTIYF. Filled out from reference TRBV2 and TRBJ1-3, the complete variable domain reads EPEVTQTPSHQVTQMGQEVILRCVPISNHLYFYWYRQILGQKVEFLVSFYNNEISEKSEIFDDQFSVERPDGSNFTLKIRSTKLEDSAMYFCASSADRVTRNTIYFGEGSWLTVV.

This chain uses TRBV11-2 with TRBJ2-7; TRBD1 might be the D (5 bases). Germline assignment: CDR1 SGHAT and CDR2 FQNNGV. The germline V and J ends were trimmed by 4 bases and 6 bases, with 19 bases remaining between them. The CDR3 runs 15 residues. CDR3: CASSSARTPVGEQYF. CDR3 in DNA: TGTGCCAGCAGCTCGGCCCGGACACCGGTGGGCGAGCAGTACTTC.

The chain recombines TRBV7-9 with TRBJ2-1, with 8 bases fitting TRBD2. The CDR3 spans 15 residues. V lost 4 bases, J lost 7 bases, and 9 bases stayed unmatched. Germline V lookup: CDR1 SEHNR, CDR2 FQNEAQ (reference sequence). The DNA for the CDR3 is TGTGCCAGCAGCTCGGATCTAGCGGGCGGGAATGAGCAGTTCTTC. Its translation: CASSSDLAGGNEQFF. The variable domain in full, completed from reference TRBV7-9 and TRBJ2-1, reads DTGVSQNPRHKITKRGQNVTFRCDPISEHNRLYWYRQTLGQGPEFLTYFQNEAQLEKSRLLSDRFSAERPKGSFSTLEIQRTEQGDSAMYLCASSSDLAGGNEQFFGPGTRLTVL.

V gene TRBV2 combines with J gene TRBJ2-3, with 7 positions matching TRBD2. V was clipped by 6 bases and J by 2 bases; unmatched bases: 5. Germline CDR1 is SNHLY and CDR2 is FYNNEI. This CDR3 region has 14 residues. CDR3 residues: CASRATSHTDTQYF. In nucleotides, the CDR3 is TGTGCCAGCAGGGCGACTAGCCACACAGATACGCAGTATTTT.

The gene calls are TRBV7-8 and TRBJ1-6; D call uncertain. V shed 1 base and J shed 7 bases, with 11 bases lying between them. The CDR3 consists of 15 residues. CDR1 is SGHVS and CDR2 is FQNEAQ in the germline V gene. The CDR3 region is CASSLGTATNSPLHF. The CDR3 DNA reads as TGTGCCAGCAGCTTAGGAACAGCAACGAATTCACCCCTCCACTTT.

The chain employs TRBV10-2 and TRBJ2-2; unclear D gene. The V end was cut by 7 bases, the J end by 0 bases, with 6 bases between. The CDR3 spans 13 residues. CDR1 is WSHSY and CDR2 is SAAADI in the germline V gene. Written as DNA, the CDR3 is TGCGCCAGCACAACAGCGAACACCGGGGAGCTGTTTTTT. This translates into CASTTANTGELFF.

V is TRBV14 and J is TRBJ2-5; weak D call: TRBD2 (6 bases). The CDR3 extends over 12 amino acids. Germline values: CDR1 SGHDN, CDR2 FVKESK. V was pared by 4 bases and J by 9 bases, with 12 bases between. The CDR3 region is CASSPGLRPQYF. The CDR3 nucleotides are TGTGCCAGCAGCCCGGGACTTAGGCCCCAGTACTTC.

The V gene is TRBV2, the J gene TRBJ2-5; 9 bases agree with TRBD2. With V trimmed by 8 bases and J by 5 bases, 12 bases remained unmatched. This CDR3 is built from 15 residues. Germline V lookup: CDR1 SNHLY, CDR2 FYNNEI. The CDR3 DNA follows: TGTGCCAGCCATGGTTCGGCGGGGGGGCTTGAGACCCAGTACTTC. Translating gives CASHGSAGGLETQYF. The full variable domain, with the rest looked up from reference TRBV2 and TRBJ2-5, is EPEVTQTPSHQVTQMGQEVILRCVPISNHLYFYWYRQILGQKVEFLVSFYNNEISEKSEIFDDQFSVERPDGSNFTLKIRSTKLEDSAMYFCASHGSAGGLETQYFGPGTRLLVL.

This chain joins TRBV4-2 and TRBJ1-2, with D perhaps TRBD1 (5 bases). Trimming took 4 bases from V and 8 from J, leaving 17 bases between them. The CDR3 spans 14 residues. Germline V gene sequence: CDR1 LGHNA, CDR2 YNFKEQ. CDR3 region: CASSRTQEGGGYTF. The CDR3 coding sequence is TGTGCCAGCAGCCGGACACAGGAGGGAGGGGGCTACACCTTC.

The chain is built from TRBV3-1 (or the pseudogene TRBV3-2) and TRBJ2-2, with 10 bases fitting TRBD2. Germline CDR1 and CDR2: LGHDT and YNNKEL (reference sequence). Trimming took 7 bases from V and 5 from J; bases not matched to a gene: 7. The CDR3 runs to 15 residues. The CDR3 spells CASTERGGGTGELFF. The CDR3 DNA reads TGTGCCAGCACGGAGCGGGGGGGCGGAACCGGGGAGCTGTTTTTT.

The chain carries TRBV24-1 and TRBJ2-2; D is possibly TRBD1 (5 bases). The V gene lost 1 base and the J gene lost 5 bases, with 10 bases spanning the gap. Germline CDR1 reads KGHDR; CDR2 reads SFDVKD. The CDR3 extends over 15 amino acids. The CDR3, as DNA: TGTGCCACCAGTGATTTAAGGCAGGGAACCGGGGAGCTGTTTTTT. Its protein product is CATSDLRQGTGELFF.

The chain joins TRBV5-1 to TRBJ2-1; maybe TRBD1 (5 bases). Germline CDR1 is SGHRS and CDR2 is YFSETQ. V lost 4 bases to trimming and J lost 8 bases, with 13 bases between them. The CDR3 runs to 13 residues. The CDR3 nucleotides read TGCGCCAGCAGCCAGGGCAGTAGGGATGAGCAGTTCTTC. It is translated as CASSQGSRDEQFF.

This chain connects TRBV5-5 to TRBJ2-2, with a weak D call TRBD2 (6 bases). The length of the CDR3 is 15 residues. The V end was cut by 0 bases, the J end by 5 bases, with 11 bases between. Germline CDR1 and CDR2: SGHKS and YYEKEE (reference sequence). The CDR3 nucleotides read TGTGCCAGCAGCTTGGTTCCAGGGAGGACCGGGGAGCTGTTTTTT. It codes for CASSLVPGRTGELFF.

The rearrangement joins TRBV5-4 to TRBJ2-5; 11 nucleotides match TRBD1. V was clipped by 4 bases and J by 5 bases; unmatched bases: 7. CDR3 size: 15 residues. Per germline, CDR1 SGHNT and CDR2 YYREEE (reference sequence). CDR3 region: CASSPRDRGGETQYF. The DNA for the CDR3 is TGTGCCAGCAGCCCCCGGGACAGGGGGGGGGAGACCCAGTACTTC.

The chain recombines TRBV30 with TRBJ2-2, with 9 positions matching TRBD1. CDR3 length: 14 amino acids. V lost 3 bases, J lost 2 bases, and 1 base stayed unmatched. Germline V CDR1 and CDR2: GTSNPN, SVGIG (reference sequence). The CDR3 reads CAWRGQGNTGELFF. The CDR3 nucleotides read TGTGCCTGGAGGGGACAGGGTAACACCGGGGAGCTGTTTTTT.

The chain is built from TRBV6-1 and TRBJ1-3; D remains unclear. The V gene lost 4 bases and the J gene lost 0 bases, with 13 bases spanning the gap. The CDR3 is 16 amino acids. Germline V lookup: CDR1 MNHNS, CDR2 SASEGT. The CDR3 protein is CASSVRGPSSGNTIYF. The CDR3 DNA is TGTGCCAGCAGTGTTCGGGGTCCTAGCTCTGGAAACACCATATATTTT.

The chain combines TRBV6-6 with TRBJ2-3; weak D call: TRBD2 (6 bases). V was pared by 4 bases and J by 0 bases, with 11 bases between. Germline V CDR1 and CDR2: MNHNY, SVGAGI (reference sequence). The CDR3 extends over 15 amino acids. The CDR3 bases are TGTGCCAGCAGTTCCCGACTAGTTAGCACAGATACGCAGTATTTT. This translates into CASSSRLVSTDTQYF.

The chain is built from TRBV29-1 and TRBJ1-1; 7 bases map to TRBD1. The J segment lost 0 bases and the V segment lost 5 bases, leaving 3 bases of the junction unmatched. The CDR3 covers 13 residues. CDR1 and CDR2 (germline): SQVTM, ANQGSEA. The CDR3 DNA follows: TGCAGCGTTAAGGACAGGCTGAACACTGAAGCTTTCTTT. Protein sequence: CSVKDRLNTEAFF.

The rearrangement links TRBV2 to TRBJ2-1, with a possible D match to TRBD1 (5 bases). The CDR3 sequence is 15 residues long. CDR1 and CDR2 from the germline V gene are SNHLY and FYNNEI. The V gene lost 5 bases and the J gene lost 0 bases, with 11 bases spanning the gap. The chain's CDR3 is CASSPDSSSYNEQFF. CDR3 nucleotides: TGTGCCAGCAGTCCCGACAGTAGCTCCTACAATGAGCAGTTCTTC.

The genes are TRBV12-3 or TRBV12-4 and TRBJ2-3, with D unresolved. The CDR3 sequence is 12 residues long. V was cut by 7 bases and J by 3 bases, with 8 bases left in between. CDR3 sequence (DNA): TGTGCCAGCATGGTACGGACAGATACGCAGTATTTT. Its protein is CASMVRTDTQYF.

This chain uses TRBV10-3 with TRBJ2-2; 11 bases align to TRBD2. From germline, CDR1 is ENHRY and CDR2 SYGVKD. The CDR3 has 18 amino acids. V lost 3 bases and J lost 2; bases outside the gene matches: 8. The CDR3 loop reads CAISEFSGGAENTGELFF. In nucleotides, the CDR3 is TGTGCCATCAGTGAATTTAGCGGGGGGGCCGAAAACACCGGGGAGCTGTTTTTT.

The V gene is TRBV18, the J gene TRBJ1-1, with D possibly being TRBD1 (6 bases). Germline-derived CDR1 and CDR2 are KGHSH and LQKENI. This CDR3 has 14 residues. V was cut by 1 base and J by 5 bases, with 11 bases left in between. CDR3 coding DNA: TGTGCCAGCTCACCACTACAGGGCGGGACTGAAGCTTTCTTT. The encoded protein is CASSPLQGGTEAFF. The entire variable domain, with the rest obtained from reference TRBV18 and TRBJ1-1, is as follows: NAGVMQNPRHLVRRRGQEARLRCSPMKGHSHVYWYRQLPEEGLKFMVYLQKENIIDESGMPKERFSAEFPKEGPSILRIQQVVRGDSAAYFCASSPLQGGTEAFFGQGTRLTVV.

This chain links TRBV14 with TRBJ2-5; 7 bases map to TRBD1. The germline V gene encodes CDR1 SGHDN and CDR2 FVKESK. This CDR3 spans 15 amino acids. With V trimmed by 4 bases and J by 5 bases, 10 bases remained unmatched. The CDR3 protein is CASSPRQGGRETQYF. In nucleotides, the CDR3 is TGTGCCAGCAGCCCCCGACAGGGCGGCCGGGAGACCCAGTACTTC.

V gene TRBV6-5 combines with J gene TRBJ1-6; TRBD1 is a possible D gene (5 bases). Germline V gives CDR1 MNHEY, CDR2 SVGAGI. Deletions cut 8 bases from V and 9 bases from J, with 8 bases between. CDR3 size: 11 residues. The CDR3 region is CASPGPSPLHF. The CDR3 nucleotides are TGTGCCAGCCCAGGGCCTTCACCCCTCCACTTT.